A single T cell receptor beta chain is shown here with its context. These data originate in a study of blood T cell repertoires in COVID-19. Study overall: COVID-19 samples collected from the United States, Italy and Spain covered acute and convalescent phases. T cells, B-cell-depleted T cells, or PBMCs supplied cDNA or gDNA.

In the study's own analysis: Estimation of nucleated cell counts relied on the amplification of reference gene primers. Only in-frame clones appear in the TCRdb table, and some are missing; sequencing was by immunoSEQ multiplex PCR. V and J calls and clone size come straight from that table; D and trimming were deduced from the DNA. In the table there are 250,000 to 300,000 clones, approximately 90% of which are singletons. The study recruited people aged about 18 to 90 years across approximately 23 US areas. The sample consisted of PBMCs or T cells enriched from blood (not recorded which). The TCR sequence derives from a human donor in a cohort exposed to, infected with or recovered from COVID-19 (not recorded which). The donor label of this sample is uncertain.

The chain's CDR3 is CAWSVRTGVSETQYF. The DNA of the CDR3 is TGTGCCTGGAGTGTGAGGACAGGGGTAAGCGAGACCCAGTACTTC. The chain couples TRBV30 to TRBJ2-5; 9 bases line up with TRBD1. CDR1 is GTSNPN and CDR2 is SVGIG in the germline V gene (reference sequence). Unmatched junction bases numbered 7, after V lost 0 bases and J lost 5 bases. The CDR3 sequence is 15 residues long. Full variable domain (outside the CDR3, taken from reference TRBV30 and TRBJ2-5): SQTIHQWPATLVQPVGSPLSLECTVEGTSNPNLYWYRQAAGRGLQLLFYSVGIGQISSEVPQNLSASRPQDRQFILSSKKLLLSDSGFYLCAWSVRTGVSETQYFGPGTRLLVL.